This T cell receptor beta chain was retrieved from a study of blood T cells in healthy people across ages. Overall study results and limits: Both higher diversity and more naive CD4+ cells marked long-lived donors when set against aged donors. Per million T cells, the diversity of TCR beta decreased roughly linearly as age advanced. Because donor CMV status was unknown, expanded clonotype changes were possibly confounded.

Sample-barcoded 5' priming and a J-beta primer mix drove a second PCR of 7 to 11 cycles. Individual samples furnished no less than 2.5 million CDR3-containing paired-end reads apiece. A single record per CDR3 protein comes from TCRdb applying MiXCR to the 5' RACE reads. The sample lists around 1,700,000 distinct CDR3 sequences, about 30% seen once, with roughly 8% in the top ten. Germline CDR1 and CDR2: ENHRY and SYGVKD. The CDR3 sequence is 14 residues long. With regard to this clonotype: The antigen is not known. This may be a read error, as it is one base from a much larger clone.

The chain links TRBV10-3 to TRBJ2-5; D is ambiguous. The receptor's source is a woman aged 30 to 39 in good health. Sample: blood. The CDR3 is CAIRESLGQETQYF. The CDR3 bases are TGTGCCATCAGGGAGTCTCTGGGCCAAGAGACCCAGTACTTC.